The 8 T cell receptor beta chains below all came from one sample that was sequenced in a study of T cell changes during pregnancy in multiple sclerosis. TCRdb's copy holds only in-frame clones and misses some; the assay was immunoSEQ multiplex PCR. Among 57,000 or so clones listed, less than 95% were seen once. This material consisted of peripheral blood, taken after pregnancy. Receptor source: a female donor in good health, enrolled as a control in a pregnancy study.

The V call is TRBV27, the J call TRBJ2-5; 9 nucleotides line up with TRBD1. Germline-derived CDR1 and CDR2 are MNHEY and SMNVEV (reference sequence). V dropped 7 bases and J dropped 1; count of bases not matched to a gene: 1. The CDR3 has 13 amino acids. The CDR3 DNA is TGTGCCAGCAAGGGACAGGGCCAAGAGACCCAGTACTTC. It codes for CASKGQGQETQYF.

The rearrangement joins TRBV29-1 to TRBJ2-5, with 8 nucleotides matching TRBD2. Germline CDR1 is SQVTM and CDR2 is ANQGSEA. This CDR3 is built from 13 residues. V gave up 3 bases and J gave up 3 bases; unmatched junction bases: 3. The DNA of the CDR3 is TGCAGCGTTGATCTGCGGGGGGAAGAGACCCAGTACTTC. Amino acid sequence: CSVDLRGEETQYF.

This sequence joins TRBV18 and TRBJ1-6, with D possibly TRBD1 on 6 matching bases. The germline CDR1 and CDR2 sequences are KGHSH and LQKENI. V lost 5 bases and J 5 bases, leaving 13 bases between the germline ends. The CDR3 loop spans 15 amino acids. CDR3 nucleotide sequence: TGTGCCAGCTCATCAGGACAGCCGGATAATTCACCCCTCCACTTT. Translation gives CASSSGQPDNSPLHF.

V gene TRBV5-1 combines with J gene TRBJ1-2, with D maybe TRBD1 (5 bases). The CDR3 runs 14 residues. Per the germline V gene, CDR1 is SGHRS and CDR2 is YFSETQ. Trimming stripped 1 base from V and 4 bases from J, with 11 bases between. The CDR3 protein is CASSLPSTAYGYTF. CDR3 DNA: TGCGCCAGCAGCTTGCCCTCGACAGCCTATGGCTACACCTTC.

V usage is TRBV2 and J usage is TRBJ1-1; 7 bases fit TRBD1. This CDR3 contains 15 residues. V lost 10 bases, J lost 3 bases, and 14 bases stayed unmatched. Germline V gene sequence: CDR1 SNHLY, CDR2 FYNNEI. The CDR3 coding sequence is TGTGCCACAACCGACCCTCGGACAGGCCACACTGAAGCTTTCTTT. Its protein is CATTDPRTGHTEAFF.

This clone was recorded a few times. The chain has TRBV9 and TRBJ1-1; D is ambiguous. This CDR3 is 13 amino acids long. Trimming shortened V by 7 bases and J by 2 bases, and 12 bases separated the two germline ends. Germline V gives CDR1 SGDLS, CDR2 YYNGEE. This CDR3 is CASSSLSNTEAFF. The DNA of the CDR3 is TGTGCCAGCTCCTCACTCTCTAACACTGAAGCTTTCTTT.

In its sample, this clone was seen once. This CDR3 reads CASSWGTGSLYSNQPQHF. Written as DNA, the CDR3 is TGTGCCAGTAGTTGGGGGACAGGGTCCCTATATAGCAATCAGCCCCAGCATTTT. The rearrangement uses TRBV19 and TRBJ1-5; TRBD1 matches 9 bases. V shed 5 bases and J 0 bases; nucleotides not matched to a gene: 11. This CDR3 has 18 amino acids. CDR1 is LNHDA and CDR2 is SQIVND in the germline V gene (reference sequence).

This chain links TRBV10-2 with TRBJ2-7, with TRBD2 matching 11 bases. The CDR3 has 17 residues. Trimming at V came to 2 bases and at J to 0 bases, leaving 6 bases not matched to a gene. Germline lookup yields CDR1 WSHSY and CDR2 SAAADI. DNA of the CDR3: TGCGCCAGCAGTGAGAGGCTAGCGGGAGGTTTCTCCTACGAGCAGTACTTC. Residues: CASSERLAGGFSYEQYF.